These 32 T cell receptor beta chains share one sample of origin, sequenced in a study of blood T cells in healthy people across ages (dated by TCRdb to the mid-2010s). Library method: 5' RACE. Sequencing instrument: Illumina HiSeq 2500. A second PCR of roughly 7 to 11 cycles was performed with a sample-barcoded 5' primer and a J-beta primer mix. TCRdb ran its own pipeline on the public reads, namely fastp trimming at Q25 and MiXCR clone calling, and kept in-frame beta chains. Every CDR3 protein is listed once, alongside the most common genes and DNA of its rows. Across this sample there are 650,000 or so distinct CDR3 sequences, with 40% to 65% seen only once. The biggest ten clones account for roughly 14% of the sample. Sequencing used blood. The receptor set was obtained from a woman at least 80 years old in good health.

This clonotype was detected once. The chain combines TRBV28 with TRBJ1-5, with 12 bases fitting TRBD1. Germline V lookup: CDR1 MDHEN, CDR2 SYDVKM. CDR3 length equals 14 residues. After removal of 3 bases from V and 7 bases from J, the junction contained 1 base not matched to a gene. The CDR3 region is CASSFGTGGQPQHF. The CDR3 bases are TGTGCCAGCAGTTTTGGGACAGGGGGCCAGCCCCAGCATTTT.

V and J are TRBV20-1 and TRBJ2-5; 9 bases match TRBD2. V was pared by 6 bases and J by 4 bases, with 9 bases of the junction left unmatched. Germline V gene data show CDR1 as DFQATT and CDR2 as SNEGSKA (reference sequence). This CDR3 region has 14 residues. The CDR3 DNA reads as TGCAGTGCCGGCGGGAGGGCCTCAGGAGAGACCCAGTACTTC. It yields the protein CSAGGRASGETQYF.

A remark on this clonotype: A read error is possible here, since a much larger clone lies one base away. The chain joins TRBV5-5 to TRBJ2-1; a weak D match, TRBD2 (7 bases). Per germline, CDR1 SGHKS and CDR2 YYEKEE (reference sequence). Trimming took off 3 bases at V and 5 bases at J, with 15 bases between the two ends. This CDR3 has 15 amino acids. CDR3: CASSSPGGLHNEQFF. Here the CDR3 DNA reads TGTGCCAGCAGCTCCCCCGGGGGGCTCCACAATGAGCAGTTCTTC. Full variable domain (rest looked up from reference TRBV5-5 and TRBJ2-1): DAGVTQSPTHLIKTRGQQVTLRCSPISGHKSVSWYQQVLGQGPQFIFQYYEKEERGRGNFPDRFSARQFPNYSSELNVNALLLGDSALYLCASSSPGGLHNEQFFGPGTRLTVL.

The rearrangement uses TRBV12-3 or TRBV12-4 and TRBJ1-2; possibly TRBD1 for D (5 bases). Trimming cost V 4 bases and J 2 bases, with 8 bases left between them. There are 13 residues in the CDR3. In DNA, the CDR3 is TGTGCCAGCAGTTGGGGGGAGAACTATGGCTACACCTTC. It is translated as CASSWGENYGYTF.

Only a few counts were recorded for this clonotype. This sequence joins TRBV12-3 or TRBV12-4 and TRBJ2-7, with 8 nucleotides matching TRBD2. The length of the CDR3 is 13 residues. J was trimmed by 5 bases and V by 5 bases; bases with no gene match: 5. CDR3 loop: CASSVRGGNEQYF. The CDR3 DNA sequence: TGTGCCAGCAGTGTCCGCGGGGGGAACGAGCAGTACTTC.

The chain joins TRBV7-2 to TRBJ2-5; D gene unclear. V was cut by 5 bases and J by 5 bases, with 12 bases left in between. This CDR3 is built from 13 residues. Looked up from germline, CDR1 is SGHTA and CDR2 is FQGNSA. CDR3 coding DNA: TGTGCCAGCAGCCCCGCGCCGGTGGAGACCCAGTACTTC. The encoded protein is CASSPAPVETQYF.

This clonotype was detected once. V usage is TRBV24-1 and J usage is TRBJ2-7; D ambiguous. CDR1 is KGHDR, CDR2 SFDVKD, per germline. This CDR3 is 13 amino acids long. The ends were cut back, 4 bases at V and 0 bases at J, with 6 bases in the middle. CDR3 region: CATSEGFSYEQYF. The CDR3 DNA reads as TGTGCCACCAGTGAAGGCTTCTCCTACGAGCAGTACTTC.

Many counts were recorded for this clonotype. The V gene is TRBV6-1, the J gene TRBJ2-6; D possibly matches TRBD1 or TRBD2 (5 bases each). The CDR3 covers 15 residues. Deletions cut 3 bases from V and 0 bases from J, with 6 bases between. CDR1 is MNHNS and CDR2 is SASEGT in the germline V gene. The CDR3 here is CASSEGPSGANVLTF. DNA for the CDR3: TGTGCCAGCAGTGAGGGACCCTCTGGGGCCAACGTCCTGACTTTC.

Ten or more counts support this clonotype. The CDR3 bases are TGTGCCAGCAGCGCCCATAGCGGGAGGAATTGGGAGACCCAGTACTTC. Protein product: CASSAHSGRNWETQYF. This chain links TRBV9 with TRBJ2-5, with 10 nucleotides matching TRBD2. V shed 3 bases, J shed 5 bases, and the junction held 10 bases outside the gene matches. Germline lookup yields CDR1 SGDLS and CDR2 YYNGEE. This CDR3 has 16 residues.

J is TRBJ1-6 and V is TRBV2; D gene ambiguous. Germline CDR1 and CDR2: SNHLY and FYNNEI. CDR3 length: 13 residues. Trimming took off 8 bases at V and 4 bases at J, with 9 bases between the two ends. In nucleotides, the CDR3 is TGTGCCAGCGGGAGGGATTATAATTCACCCCTCCACTTT. This codes for CASGRDYNSPLHF.

V and J are TRBV20-1 and TRBJ2-3, with 8 bases identical to TRBD2. CDR1 is DFQATT and CDR2 is SNEGSKA in the germline V gene (reference sequence). The CDR3 spans 15 residues. Trimming cost V 5 bases and J 0 bases; bases outside gene matches: 7. CDR3 sequence reads: CSALPGGPSTDTQYF. For the CDR3, the DNA is TGCAGTGCTTTACCGGGGGGGCCGAGCACAGATACGCAGTATTTT.

A few counts support this clonotype. The chain links TRBV7-2 to TRBJ2-5; D not resolved. V lost 6 bases and J 4 bases, leaving 15 bases between the germline ends. The CDR3 is made up of 14 amino acids. The germline V gene encodes CDR1 SGHTA and CDR2 FQGNSA. The CDR3 loop reads CASRTLGCSETQYF. The DNA of the CDR3 is TGTGCCAGCAGAACGTTAGGGTGTTCAGAGACCCAGTACTTC.

CDR3 nucleotide sequence: TGCAGTGCTAGAGATCCCGGCCAGGGGGCCACGCCCCAGCATTTT. This gives the protein CSARDPGQGATPQHF. The chain joins TRBV20-1 to TRBJ1-5; 8 bases map to TRBD1. Trimming cost V 0 bases and J 9 bases; bases outside gene matches: 10. CDR1 DFQATT and CDR2 SNEGSKA come from the germline V gene (reference sequence). This CDR3 is 15 amino acids long.

This rearrangement joins TRBV5-1 to TRBJ1-2; no firm D call. V was pared by 0 bases and J by 4 bases, with 7 bases between. This CDR3 contains 13 residues. Germline CDR1 SGHRS, CDR2 YFSETQ. The CDR3 region has the DNA TGCGCCAGCAGCTTGGAGGCACTCTATGGCTACACCTTC. Encoded protein: CASSLEALYGYTF.

This clonotype was counted at least ten times. This chain joins TRBV6-4 and TRBJ2-7; D is unclear. V was clipped by 10 bases and J by 9 bases, with 22 bases between them. This CDR3 has 13 amino acids. Germline CDR1 and CDR2: MRHNA and SNTAGT. CDR3 nucleotides: TGTGCCACCCCGTCTTCCAACCGGCTTATGCAGTACTTC. Translated: CATPSSNRLMQYF.

The CDR3 sequence is CAISDRGGGGITDTQYF. CDR3 sequence (DNA): TGTGCCATCAGTGACCGAGGCGGGGGGGGAATCACAGATACGCAGTATTTT. V usage is TRBV10-3 and J usage is TRBJ2-3; TRBD2 matches 9 bases. This CDR3 has 17 residues. Unmatched junction bases numbered 9, after V lost 3 bases and J lost 2 bases. The germline CDR1 and CDR2 sequences are ENHRY and SYGVKD.

The chain is built from TRBV7-2 and TRBJ1-6; D call uncertain. Trimming removed 5 bases at V and 7 bases at J, with 15 bases between. This CDR3 is built from 15 residues. CDR1 SGHTA and CDR2 FQGNSA come from the germline V gene. CDR3 amino acids: CASSPPRGFNSPLHF. The CDR3 nucleotides are TGTGCCAGCAGCCCCCCCCGAGGGTTCAATTCACCCCTCCACTTT.

The chain has TRBV7-3 and TRBJ2-3; D is ambiguous. The germline CDR1 and CDR2 sequences are SGHTA and FQGTGA. Trimming shortened V by 5 bases and J by 0 bases, and 12 bases separated the two germline ends. This CDR3 comprises 15 residues. The CDR3 loop reads CASSPLDGSTDTQYF. CDR3 DNA: TGTGCCAGCAGCCCCCTCGACGGTAGCACAGATACGCAGTATTTT.

The V call is TRBV7-8, the J call TRBJ1-6; a possible D gene is TRBD1 (5 bases). Per the germline V gene, CDR1 is SGHVS and CDR2 is FQNEAQ. The CDR3 totals 14 residues. V was cut by 5 bases and J by 7 bases, with 12 bases left in between. The CDR3, as DNA: TGTGCCAGCAGCCCTTGGACACTGAATTCACCCCTCCACTTT. Residues: CASSPWTLNSPLHF.

About this clonotype itself: One junction end does not reproduce the germline sequence, and a read error may be involved. The genes are TRBV9 and TRBJ2-7, with unresolved D. The CDR3 is made up of 14 amino acids. Germline V gives CDR1 SGDLS, CDR2 YYNGEE. The CDR3 spells CASGVVTGNGEQYF. CDR3 DNA: TGTGCCAGCGGCGTAGTAACGGGTAACGGCGAGCAGTACTTC.

The table lists this clonotype with many counts. This sequence joins TRBV4-1 and TRBJ2-5, with unresolved D. This CDR3 is 14 amino acids long. Trimming removed 0 bases at V and 3 bases at J, with 8 bases between. Germline values: CDR1 MGHRA, CDR2 YSYEKL. CDR3: CASSQDWQKETQYF. CDR3 coding DNA: TGCGCCAGCAGCCAAGATTGGCAGAAAGAGACCCAGTACTTC.

This clonotype was seen a few times. The chain combines TRBV28 with TRBJ2-7, with 7 bases that match TRBD1. CDR1 is MDHEN and CDR2 is SYDVKM in the germline V gene. V lost 5 bases, J lost 6 bases, and 10 bases stayed unmatched. The CDR3 covers 14 residues. The CDR3 reads CASSKPGTVCEQYF. Written as DNA, the CDR3 is TGTGCCAGCAGTAAACCCGGGACAGTCTGCGAGCAGTACTTC.

This clonotype has at least ten counts. The chain uses TRBV28 and TRBJ2-4; 7 bases are a match to TRBD2. CDR3 size: 12 residues. V lost 2 bases, J lost 10 bases, and 2 bases stayed unmatched. Germline CDR1 MDHEN, CDR2 SYDVKM. In DNA, the CDR3 is TGTGCCAGCAGTTTAGGGGGGGAAATTCAGTACTTC. Amino acids: CASSLGGEIQYF.

The chain has TRBV7-2 and TRBJ2-1; perhaps TRBD2 as D (5 bases). TRBJ2-7 matches the DNA end more closely, so the J call is doubtful. Germline lookup yields CDR1 SGHTA and CDR2 FQGNSA. The CDR3 is made up of 16 amino acids. The CDR3, as DNA: TGTGCCAGCAGCTTAGGGGAGCCCTCCCGCTACAATGAGCAGTACTTC. Protein: CASSLGEPSRYNEQYF.

This clonotype was seen ten or more times. V is TRBV20-1 and J is TRBJ2-7, with 10 bases that match TRBD2. The CDR3 runs to 14 residues. CDR1 DFQATT and CDR2 SNEGSKA come from the germline V gene (reference sequence). The trim removed 0 bases at V and 9 bases at J, leaving 8 bases unmatched. CDR3 in DNA: TGCAGTGCTAGAGATAGCGGGAGGTCGTCGGGGCAGTACTTC. Amino acid sequence: CSARDSGRSSGQYF.

This chain joins TRBV7-2 and TRBJ2-2; tentatively, D is TRBD2 (6 bases). The CDR3 runs 15 residues. Germline V gene sequence: CDR1 SGHTA, CDR2 FQGNSA. V gave up 1 base and J gave up 5 bases, with 11 bases separating them. The CDR3 DNA is TGTGCCAGCAGCTTAGGTCTGGGGAGGACCGGGGAGCTGTTTTTT. It encodes CASSLGLGRTGELFF.

The chain combines TRBV6-5 with TRBJ1-5; D gene uncertain. The CDR3 sequence is 13 residues long. CDR1 is MNHEY, CDR2 SVGAGI, per germline. V lost 7 bases and J 0 bases, leaving 7 bases between the germline ends. The CDR3 region has the DNA TGTGCCAGCAAGAGGGCTAGCAATCAGCCCCAGCATTTT. This translates into CASKRASNQPQHF.

For this clonotype: With a much larger clone just one base away, this may be a read error. The CDR3 region has the DNA TGTGCCAGCATTGCCAGAGAGGGACGGATTAGTGAGCAGTTCTTC. It specifies CASIAREGRISEQFF. The chain joins TRBV27 to TRBJ2-1; D is possibly TRBD1 or TRBD2 (5 bases each). Germline V CDR1 and CDR2: MNHEY, SMNVEV (reference sequence). This CDR3 is built from 15 residues. V lost 7 bases and J 9 bases, leaving 22 bases between the germline ends.

This CDR3 is CASSLRQGGVGEQFF. CDR3 DNA: TGTGCCAGCAGCTTAAGACAGGGGGGCGTCGGTGAGCAGTTCTTC. The chain links TRBV7-2 to TRBJ2-1, with 9 bases matching TRBD1. The CDR3 has 15 residues. Germline CDR1 and CDR2: SGHTA and FQGNSA. Trimming took 2 bases from V and 9 from J; bases not matched to a gene: 8.

Concerning this clonotype: Germline and junction disagree at one end, which may indicate a read error. V and J are TRBV3-1 and TRBJ2-1; unclear D gene. This CDR3 spans 12 amino acids. Germline CDR1 and CDR2: LGHDT and YNNKEL (reference sequence). The CDR3 protein is CASSQVHNGQFF. CDR3 sequence (DNA): TGTGCCAGCAGCCAAGTGCACAATGGGCAGTTCTTC.

Notes on this clonotype: Germline and junction disagree at one end, which may indicate a read error. V is TRBV28 and J is TRBJ2-1; tentative D call: TRBD2 (5 bases). Germline lookup yields CDR1 MDHEN and CDR2 SYDVKM. This CDR3 is built from 14 residues. CDR3 amino acids: CTSSSPASHGEQFF. CDR3 sequence (DNA): TGTACCAGCAGTTCCCCGGCTAGCCACGGTGAGCAGTTCTTC. Full variable domain (outside the CDR3, taken from reference TRBV28 and TRBJ2-1): DVKVTQSSRYLVKRTGEKVFLECVQDMDHENMFWYRQDPGLGLRLIYFSYDVKMKEKGDIPEGYSVSREKKERFSLILESASTNQTSMYLCTSSSPASHGEQFFGPGTRLTVL.

In this sample, this clonotype turned up a few times. The chain carries TRBV5-1 and TRBJ2-7, with D unresolved. The closer fit of TRBJ2-5 to the DNA end suggests the J call may be wrong. The V gene's germline CDR1 is SGHRS and CDR2 YFSETQ. The CDR3 totals 15 residues. CDR3 protein: CASSLFRAVQETQYF. The CDR3 region has the DNA TGCGCCAGCAGCTTATTTCGGGCAGTCCAAGAGACCCAGTACTTC.